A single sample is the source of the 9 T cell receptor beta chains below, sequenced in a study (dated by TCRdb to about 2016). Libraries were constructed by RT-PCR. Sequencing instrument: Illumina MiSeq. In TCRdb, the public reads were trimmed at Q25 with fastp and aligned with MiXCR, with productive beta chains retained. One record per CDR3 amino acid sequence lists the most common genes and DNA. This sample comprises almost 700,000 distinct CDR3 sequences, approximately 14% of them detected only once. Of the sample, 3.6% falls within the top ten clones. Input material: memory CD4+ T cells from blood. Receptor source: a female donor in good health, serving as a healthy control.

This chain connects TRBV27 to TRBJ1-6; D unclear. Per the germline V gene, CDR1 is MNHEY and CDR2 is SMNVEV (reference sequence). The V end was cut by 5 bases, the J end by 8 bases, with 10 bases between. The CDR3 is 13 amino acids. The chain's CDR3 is CASSPRRDSPLHF. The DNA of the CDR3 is TGTGCCAGCAGTCCCCGGCGGGATTCACCCCTCCACTTT.

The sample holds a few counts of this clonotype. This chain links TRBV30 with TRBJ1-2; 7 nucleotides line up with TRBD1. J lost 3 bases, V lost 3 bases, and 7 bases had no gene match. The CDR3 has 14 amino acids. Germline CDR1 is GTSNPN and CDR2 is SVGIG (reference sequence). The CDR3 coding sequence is TGTGCCTGGAGGACCGGACAGGCCCACTATGGCTACACCTTC. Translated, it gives CAWRTGQAHYGYTF. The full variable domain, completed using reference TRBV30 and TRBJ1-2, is SQTIHQWPATLVQPVGSPLSLECTVEGTSNPNLYWYRQAAGRGLQLLFYSVGIGQISSEVPQNLSASRPQDRQFILSSKKLLLSDSGFYLCAWRTGQAHYGYTFGSGTRLTVV.

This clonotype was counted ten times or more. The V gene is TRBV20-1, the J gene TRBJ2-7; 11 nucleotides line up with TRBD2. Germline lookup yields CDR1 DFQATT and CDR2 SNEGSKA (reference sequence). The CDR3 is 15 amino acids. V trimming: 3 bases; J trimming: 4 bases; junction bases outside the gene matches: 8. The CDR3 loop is CSASERRLAGYEQYF. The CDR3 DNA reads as TGCAGTGCTAGTGAAAGGAGACTAGCGGGGTACGAGCAGTACTTC.

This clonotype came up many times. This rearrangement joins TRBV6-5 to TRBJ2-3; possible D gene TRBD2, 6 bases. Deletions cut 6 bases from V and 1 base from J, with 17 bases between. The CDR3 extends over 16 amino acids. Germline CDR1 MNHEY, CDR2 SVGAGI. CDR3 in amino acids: CASSPSRRDGTDTQYF. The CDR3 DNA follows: TGTGCCAGCAGCCCTTCAAGGAGGGATGGCACAGATACGCAGTATTTT.

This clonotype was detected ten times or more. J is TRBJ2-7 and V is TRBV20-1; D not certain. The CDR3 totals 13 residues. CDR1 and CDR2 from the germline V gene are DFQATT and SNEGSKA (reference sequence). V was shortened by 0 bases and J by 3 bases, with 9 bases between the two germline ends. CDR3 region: CSARDWGNYEQYF. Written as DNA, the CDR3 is TGCAGTGCTAGAGATTGGGGAAACTACGAGCAGTACTTC.

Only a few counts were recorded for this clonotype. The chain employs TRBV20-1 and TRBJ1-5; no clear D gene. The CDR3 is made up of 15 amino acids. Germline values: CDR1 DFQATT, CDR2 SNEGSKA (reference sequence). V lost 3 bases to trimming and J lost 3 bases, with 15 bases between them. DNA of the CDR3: TGCAGTGCTAGGCGACTGCTTGGGTACAATCAGCCCCAGCATTTT. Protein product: CSARRLLGYNQPQHF.

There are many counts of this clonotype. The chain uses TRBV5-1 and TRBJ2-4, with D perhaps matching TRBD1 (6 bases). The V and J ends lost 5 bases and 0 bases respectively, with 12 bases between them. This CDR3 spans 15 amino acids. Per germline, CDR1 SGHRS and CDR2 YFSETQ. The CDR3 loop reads CASRMTGEAKNIQYF. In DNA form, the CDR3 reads TGCGCCAGCAGGATGACAGGCGAAGCCAAAAACATTCAGTACTTC.

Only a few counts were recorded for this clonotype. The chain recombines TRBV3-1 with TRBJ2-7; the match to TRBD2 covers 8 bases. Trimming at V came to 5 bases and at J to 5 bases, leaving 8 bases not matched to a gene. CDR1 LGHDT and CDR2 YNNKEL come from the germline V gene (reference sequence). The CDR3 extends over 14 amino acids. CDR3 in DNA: TGTGCCAGCAGCAAAGTGGCGGGGGGCCACGAGCAGTACTTC. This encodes CASSKVAGGHEQYF.

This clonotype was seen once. CDR3 sequence (DNA): TGTGCCAGCAGCCGCGGACGGTGGGCAGATACGCAGTATTTT. Translating gives CASSRGRWADTQYF. The chain recombines TRBV27 with TRBJ2-3; D gene uncertain. The CDR3 is 14 residues long. Germline V gene data show CDR1 as MNHEY and CDR2 as SMNVEV (reference sequence). Trimming stripped 6 bases from V and 4 bases from J, with 14 bases between.